This T cell receptor beta chain was found in a study of T cell repertoires in cytomegalovirus infection. Background on the study: An indication of both CMV infection and matching HLA type came from public TCR beta signatures.

This clonotype was seen ten or more times. TCRdb itself ran the reads through MiXCR, one entry per CDR3 protein. The sample lists about 130,000 distinct CDR3 sequences, 8% to 9% seen once, with around a tenth in the top ten. The CDR3 is made up of 17 amino acids. Germline V gene sequence: CDR1 MDHEN, CDR2 SYDVKM. V was trimmed by 0 bases and J by 1 base, leaving 15 bases between them. The TCR originated in a human donor in good health (CMV status not recorded). Some clones in this sample may be carry-over from other donors' samples. This chain links TRBV28 with TRBJ1-1; D might be TRBD1 (5 bases). Input material: PBMCs. CDR3 region: CASSLWSPGRANTEAFF. CDR3 nucleotides: TGTGCCAGCAGTTTATGGTCCCCGGGACGGGCGAACACTGAAGCTTTCTTT.